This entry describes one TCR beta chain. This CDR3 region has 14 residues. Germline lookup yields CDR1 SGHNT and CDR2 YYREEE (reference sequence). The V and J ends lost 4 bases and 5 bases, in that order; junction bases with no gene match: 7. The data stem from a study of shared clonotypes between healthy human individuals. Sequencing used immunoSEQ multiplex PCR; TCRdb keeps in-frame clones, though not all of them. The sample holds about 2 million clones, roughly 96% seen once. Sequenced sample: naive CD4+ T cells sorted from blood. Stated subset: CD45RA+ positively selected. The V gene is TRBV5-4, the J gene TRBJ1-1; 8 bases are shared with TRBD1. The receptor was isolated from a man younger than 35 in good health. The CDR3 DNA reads TGTGCCAGCAGCCCAGGGGGCTCGAGGACTGAAGCTTTCTTT. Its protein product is CASSPGGSRTEAFF.